The 17 T cell receptor beta chains listed next were all sequenced from one sample in a study of blood T cell repertoires in COVID-19 (dated by TCRdb to 2019 to 2021). Receptor libraries were prepared by the immunoSEQ multiplex PCR assay. Not all clones reach the TCRdb copy of this immuneACCESS table, which keeps in-frame sequences only. Checked studies attribute under half of the gap to unresolved V genes and leave the rest unexplained. The sample table contains about 130,000 clones; only one count was recorded for roughly 83% of them. The ten largest make up about 40% of the sample. Material: peripheral blood. The receptor source for this set is a man aged 40-55 years with active or convalescent COVID-19.

The chain recombines TRBV13 with TRBJ1-2, with TRBD1 matching 9 bases. Germline trimming cut 2 bases from V and 10 bases from J; bases unmatched to any gene: 8. CDR1 and CDR2 (germline): PRHDT, FYEKMQ (reference sequence). The length of the CDR3 is 14 residues. CDR3 in DNA: TGTGCCAGCAGCTTAACAGGGGGCCTGGTTGACTACACCTTC. Protein product: CASSLTGGLVDYTF.

The chain links TRBV5-1 to TRBJ2-3, with D possibly matching TRBD1 (6 bases). Germline V gene lookup returns CDR1 SGHRS and CDR2 YFSETQ. The CDR3 runs 15 residues. Trimming cost V 3 bases and J 2 bases, with 13 bases left between them. This CDR3 reads CASSSTGRVTDTQYF. The CDR3 bases are TGCGCCAGCAGCTCGACAGGACGGGTCACAGATACGCAGTATTTT.

The chain joins TRBV6-5 to TRBJ1-3; no reliable D call. The ends were cut back, 6 bases at V and 0 bases at J, with 9 bases in the middle. Germline CDR1 reads MNHEY; CDR2 reads SVGAGI. The length of the CDR3 is 14 residues. The CDR3 coding sequence is TGTGCCAGCAGGCCGGGGTACTCTGGAAACACCATATATTTT. Residues: CASRPGYSGNTIYF.

This clone was observed a single time. The CDR3 sequence: CASSLATETDTQYF. The CDR3 DNA reads TGCGCCAGCAGCTTGGCGACGGAGACAGATACGCAGTATTTT. The chain employs TRBV5-1 and TRBJ2-3, with D hard to call. The ends were cut back, 0 bases at V and 3 bases at J, with 8 bases in the middle. The germline V gene encodes CDR1 SGHRS and CDR2 YFSETQ. The CDR3 spans 14 residues.

V is TRBV6-6 and J is TRBJ2-3; 9 nucleotides match TRBD2. Losses at the gene ends were 5 bases for V and 5 bases for J; bases not matched to a gene: 14. CDR1 is MNHNY, CDR2 SVGAGI, per germline (reference sequence). This CDR3 is built from 17 residues. The CDR3 nucleotides are TGTGCCAGCAGTCCCCGGTCCGTGGTAGCGGGAGAAGATACGCAGTATTTT. Its translation is CASSPRSVVAGEDTQYF.

The gene calls are TRBV30 and TRBJ1-2, with TRBD1 identical over 8 bases. After removal of 2 bases from V and 8 bases from J, the junction contained 22 bases not matched to a gene. Germline-derived CDR1 and CDR2 are GTSNPN and SVGIG (reference sequence). CDR3 size: 18 residues. CDR3 coding DNA: TGTGCCTGGAGTTGGGCCTCTATGACTCCCCAGGGGGCGAGCGGCTACACCTTC. Translating gives CAWSWASMTPQGASGYTF.

The chain recombines TRBV7-2 with TRBJ1-1; no clear D gene. The CDR3 sequence is 13 residues long. Trimming cost V 3 bases and J 5 bases, with 10 bases left between them. Germline CDR1 reads SGHTA; CDR2 reads FQGNSA. Here the CDR3 reads CASSFSGKTEAFF. CDR3 nucleotides: TGTGCCAGCAGCTTCTCAGGAAAAACTGAAGCTTTCTTT. The full variable domain, rest sourced from reference TRBV7-2 and TRBJ1-1, is GAGVSQSPSNKVTEKGKDVELRCDPISGHTALYWYRQSLGQGLEFLIYFQGNSAPDKSGLPSDRFSAERTGGSVSTLTIQRTQQEDSAVYLCASSFSGKTEAFFGQGTRLTVV.

CDR3 amino acids: CASSVQGAQGEKLFF. DNA of the CDR3: TGCGCCAGCAGCGTACAGGGGGCGCAGGGTGAAAAACTGTTTTTT. The chain carries TRBV5-1 and TRBJ1-4; 9 bases match TRBD1. V was pared by 4 bases and J by 7 bases, with 8 bases of the junction left unmatched. The CDR3 is made up of 15 amino acids. Per the germline V gene, CDR1 is SGHRS and CDR2 is YFSETQ.

The chain employs TRBV5-8 and TRBJ1-4, with D possibly TRBD1 on 5 matching bases. Trimming left V 0 bases short and J 0 bases short, with 9 bases between. This CDR3 has 16 amino acids. CDR1 SGHTS and CDR2 YDEGEE come from the germline V gene. CDR3 in DNA: TGTGCCAGCAGCTTGGGAACGGGGGCAACTAATGAAAAACTGTTTTTT. Protein product: CASSLGTGATNEKLFF.

The chain employs TRBV5-1 and TRBJ2-1; 13 nucleotides match TRBD2. The V and J ends lost 4 bases and 7 bases, in that order; junction bases with no gene match: 8. Germline V gene data show CDR1 as SGHRS and CDR2 as YFSETQ. This CDR3 has 16 residues. CDR3 DNA: TGCGCCAGCAGCAGACTAGCGGGAGGAGGTCGGAATGAGCAGTTCTTC. Residues: CASSRLAGGGRNEQFF.

The chain recombines TRBV21-1 with TRBJ2-3; the table gives TRBD2 as D, unverified against the DNA. TRBV21-1 is recorded as a pseudogene. The CDR3 is 19 amino acids. In DNA, the CDR3 is TGTGCCAGCATCGTTCAACCGGGACTAGCGGGGGGGCAGGCAGATACGCAGTATTTT. Amino acids: CASIVQPGLAGGQADTQYF.

The V and J genes are TRBV11-3 and TRBJ2-1; TRBD2 is a possible D gene (5 bases). The CDR3 sequence is 17 residues long. CDR1 and CDR2 from the germline V gene are SGHNT and YENEEA. V was clipped by 1 base and J by 2 bases, with 15 bases between them. CDR3 loop: CASSLASLAPPYNEQFF. In DNA form, the CDR3 reads TGTGCCAGCAGCTTAGCAAGTCTAGCCCCGCCCTACAATGAGCAGTTCTTC.

The V gene is TRBV29-1, the J gene TRBJ1-2; possibly TRBD1 for D (5 bases). V shed 5 bases and J shed 5 bases, with 15 bases lying between them. Germline CDR1 reads SQVTM; CDR2 reads ANQGSEA. The CDR3 extends over 13 amino acids. CDR3 loop: CSVTHDSLYGYTF. For the CDR3, the DNA is TGCAGCGTTACCCACGACAGCCTGTATGGCTACACCTTC. The entire variable domain, with the rest obtained from reference TRBV29-1 and TRBJ1-2, is as follows: SAVISQKPSRDICQRGTSLTIQCQVDSQVTMMFWYRQQPGQSLTLIATANQGSEATYESGFVIDKFPISRPNLTFSTLTVSNMSPEDSSIYLCSVTHDSLYGYTFGSGTRLTVV.

The chain employs TRBV19 and TRBJ2-1; the D gene is possibly TRBD2 (5 bases). There are 14 residues in the CDR3. CDR1 is LNHDA, CDR2 SQIVND, per germline (reference sequence). V dropped 2 bases and J dropped 8 bases, with 13 bases sitting between them. The CDR3 nucleotides are TGTGCCAGTAGTATAACGGGGTACCTCTATGAGCAGTTCTTC. As protein: CASSITGYLYEQFF.

The rearrangement uses TRBV3-1 (or the pseudogene TRBV3-2) and TRBJ2-2; possibly TRBD2 for D (5 bases). CDR3 length equals 16 residues. Trimming took off 3 bases at V and 5 bases at J, with 16 bases between the two ends. Looked up from germline, CDR1 is LGHDT and CDR2 is YNNKEL (reference sequence). The CDR3 bases are TGTGCCAGCAGCCAGTTAGGACCCAGAGGGACCGGGGAGCTGTTTTTT. Encoded protein: CASSQLGPRGTGELFF.

The V and J genes are TRBV6-5 and TRBJ1-5; 9 bases are shared with TRBD1. Germline CDR1 MNHEY, CDR2 SVGAGI. This CDR3 is built from 13 residues. V was clipped by 6 bases and J by 4 bases; unmatched bases: 1. The CDR3 reads CASRGQGNQPQHF. In nucleotides, the CDR3 is TGTGCCAGCAGAGGACAGGGGAATCAGCCCCAGCATTTT.

This clone has just a few counts. This sequence joins TRBV2 and TRBJ1-5, with D tentatively TRBD1 (5 bases). Trimming took 9 bases from V and 2 from J, leaving 14 bases between them. The CDR3 contains 14 residues. The germline gives CDR1 SNHLY, CDR2 FYNNEI. DNA for the CDR3: TGTGCCAGTAAGGGCAGGGTAGGCAATCAGCCCCAGCATTTT. Protein: CASKGRVGNQPQHF.